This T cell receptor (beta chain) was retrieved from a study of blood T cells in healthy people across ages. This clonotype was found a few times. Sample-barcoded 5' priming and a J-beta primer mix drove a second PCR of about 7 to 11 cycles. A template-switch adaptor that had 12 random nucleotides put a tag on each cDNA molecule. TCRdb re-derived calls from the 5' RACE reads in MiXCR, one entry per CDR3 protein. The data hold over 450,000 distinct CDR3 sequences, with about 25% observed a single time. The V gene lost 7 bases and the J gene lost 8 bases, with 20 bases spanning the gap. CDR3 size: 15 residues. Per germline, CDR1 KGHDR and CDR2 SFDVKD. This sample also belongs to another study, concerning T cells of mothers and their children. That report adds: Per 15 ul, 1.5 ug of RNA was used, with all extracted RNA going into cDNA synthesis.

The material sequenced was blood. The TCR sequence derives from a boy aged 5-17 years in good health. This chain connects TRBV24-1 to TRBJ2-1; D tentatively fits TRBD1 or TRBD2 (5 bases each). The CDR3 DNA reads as TGTGCCACCAGCCCGGTTGGGGGATTCCCGGATGAGCAGTTCTTC. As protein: CATSPVGGFPDEQFF.